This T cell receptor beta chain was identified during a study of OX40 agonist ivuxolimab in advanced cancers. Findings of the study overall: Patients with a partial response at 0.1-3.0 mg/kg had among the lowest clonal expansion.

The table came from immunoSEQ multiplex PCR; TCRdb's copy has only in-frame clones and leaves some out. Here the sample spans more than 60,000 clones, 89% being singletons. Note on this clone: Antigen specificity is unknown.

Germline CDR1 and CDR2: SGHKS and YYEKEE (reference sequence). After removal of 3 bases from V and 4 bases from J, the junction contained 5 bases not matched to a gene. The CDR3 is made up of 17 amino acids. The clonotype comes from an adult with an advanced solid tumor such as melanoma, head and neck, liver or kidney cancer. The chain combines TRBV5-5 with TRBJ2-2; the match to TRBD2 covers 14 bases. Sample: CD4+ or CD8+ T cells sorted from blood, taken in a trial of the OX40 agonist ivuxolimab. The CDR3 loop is CASSSSGTSGSTGELFF. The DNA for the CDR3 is TGTGCCAGCAGCTCATCCGGGACTAGCGGGAGCACCGGGGAGCTGTTTTTT.